The clone carrying this TCR beta chain was found a few times. Its antigen is not known. This CDR3 has 14 amino acids. Deletions cut 6 bases from V and 6 bases from J, with 17 bases between. In germline, CDR1 is MDHEN, CDR2 SYDVKM. The sample belongs to a study of cytomegalovirus exposure and HLA in healthy donors. Study conclusions and caveats: Excluded were some V segments that proved indistinguishable, including TRBV6-2 and TRBV6-3.

13 Jbeta primers and 60 Vbeta primers were used for the PCR. Only in-frame clones appear in the TCRdb table, and some are missing; sequencing was by immunoSEQ multiplex PCR. Here the sample spans roughly 130,000 clones, about 80% being singletons. Material: PBMCs. The chain carries TRBV28 and TRBJ1-1; D may be TRBD1 (5 bases). This clonotype was obtained from a man aged 40-55 years in good health and CMV-seronegative. The DNA of the CDR3 is TGTGCCAGCAGCTCCAGGCAGGGCGATGCTGAAGCTTTCTTT. Its translation is CASSSRQGDAEAFF. The full variable domain, in which reference TRBV28 and TRBJ1-1 provide the parts outside the CDR3, is DVKVTQSSRYLVKRTGEKVFLECVQDMDHENMFWYRQDPGLGLRLIYFSYDVKMKEKGDIPEGYSVSREKKERFSLILESASTNQTSMYLCASSSRQGDAEAFFGQGTRLTVV.